The rows below give T cell receptor beta chains drawn from one sample of a study of post-analysis software for immune sequencing data. TCRdb called the PCR reads again in MiXCR, with one record for every CDR3 protein. Among around 400,000 distinct CDR3 sequences listed, over 30% were seen once. Sequencing used blood. These receptors originate from a girl aged 2 to 9 with multiple sclerosis. CDR3s include the opening cysteine and the closing phenylalanine or tryptophan. A D gene is named only where the DNA matches it firmly. Size is stated for part of the rows, as once, few or many counts, or as a class when the clone is expanded.

V gene	clone size	J gene	D gene	CDR3 DNA	CDR3 protein
TRBV6-5	.	TRBJ2-1	TRBD2	TGTGCCACCAGACTAGCCGCCTACAATGAGCAGTTCTTC	CATRLAAYNEQFF
TRBV29-1	.	TRBJ2-3	.	TGCAGCGGGGAACTCCGGGGAGGGCAGTATTTT	CSGELRGGQYF
TRBV12-3/TRBV12-4	.	TRBJ2-1	TRBD1	TGTGCCAGCAGGGACAGGGGATCGGATGAGCAGTTCTTC	CASRDRGSDEQFF
TRBV6-1	.	TRBJ1-5	TRBD1	TGTGCCAGCACGCGGGACAGTCTTTCGGGGCCCCAGCATTTT	CASTRDSLSGPQHF
TRBV28	.	TRBJ1-1	.	TGTGCCAGCAGTTTACCGGAGCCCGCCCCCGAAGCTTTCTTT	CASSLPEPAPEAFF
TRBV29-1	few	TRBJ2-3	.	TGCAGCGTTGAAGATCGAACCGAGAGACAGCCCACAGATACGCAGTATTTT	CSVEDRTERQPTDTQYF
TRBV29-1	few	TRBJ2-5	TRBD2	TGCAGCGTCTCGACTAGCGGCCAAGAGACCCAGTACTTC	CSVSTSGQETQYF
TRBV7-2	.	TRBJ2-2	.	TGTGCCAGCAGACCCTCAGGGGGGAACACCGGGGAGCGGTTTTTT	CASRPSGGNTGERFF
TRBV11-2	few	TRBJ1-2	.	TGTGCCAGCAGCTTAGACCCCACAGGGAAATACTATGGCTACACCTTC	CASSLDPTGKYYGYTF
TRBV5-1	.	TRBJ2-7	TRBD1	TGCGCCAGCAGCTTGGGTGTGGGACAGGGGGCCCTTGGGACCCACAATGAGCAGTACTTC	CASSLGVGQGALGTHNEQYF
TRBV6-2/TRBV6-3	few	TRBJ1-5	.	TGTGCCAGCAGTTACCGGGGTAGCCAGCCCCAGCATTTT	CASSYRGSQPQHF
TRBV12-3/TRBV12-4	.	TRBJ1-2	.	TGTGCCAGCAGCCCAGGGGAAGGCTACACCTTC	CASSPGEGYTF
TRBV6-5	.	TRBJ2-7	.	TGTGCCAGCAGTCCCGGAGAAACCTACAATGAGCAGTACTTC	CASSPGETYNEQYF
TRBV9	.	TRBJ2-5	.	TGTGCCAGCAGCGGGGGTTTACCACAAGAGACCCAGTACTTC	CASSGGLPQETQYF
TRBV2	.	TRBJ2-7	.	TGTGCCAGCAGTGAACTCAGGGAGGGCCCAGATGGGACATCCGGGCAGTACTTC	CASSELREGPDGTSGQYF
TRBV24-1	few	TRBJ2-1	TRBD2	TGTGCCACCAGTGACCCCAGACTAGCGGGGGGCCCGGTAGCGTTCTTC	CATSDPRLAGGPVAFF
TRBV20-1	few	TRBJ2-3	.	TGCAGTGGCCCGGTAGGCACAGATACGCAGTATTTT	CSGPVGTDTQYF
TRBV3-1	.	TRBJ1-1	TRBD1	TGTGCCAGCAGCCCCCGGGACAGACACACTGAAGCTTTCTTT	CASSPRDRHTEAFF
TRBV6-5	.	TRBJ1-5	.	TGTGCCAGCAGTTCTATCAGGGGAAAGGGGCAGCCCCGGCATTTT	CASSSIRGKGQPRHF
TRBV24-1	few	TRBJ2-3	.	TGTGCCACCAGTGCCAAGAGATTAGATACGCAGTATTTT	CATSAKRLDTQYF
TRBV7-9	.	TRBJ1-6	TRBD1	TGTGCCAGCAGCTCTAGTTACGGCGGCAGGGGGAATTCACCCCTCCACTTT	CASSSSYGGRGNSPLHF
TRBV20-1	.	TRBJ2-2	TRBD2	TGCAGTGCTACCCCTAGCGGGGTGAACACCGGGGAGCTGTTTTTT	CSATPSGVNTGELFF